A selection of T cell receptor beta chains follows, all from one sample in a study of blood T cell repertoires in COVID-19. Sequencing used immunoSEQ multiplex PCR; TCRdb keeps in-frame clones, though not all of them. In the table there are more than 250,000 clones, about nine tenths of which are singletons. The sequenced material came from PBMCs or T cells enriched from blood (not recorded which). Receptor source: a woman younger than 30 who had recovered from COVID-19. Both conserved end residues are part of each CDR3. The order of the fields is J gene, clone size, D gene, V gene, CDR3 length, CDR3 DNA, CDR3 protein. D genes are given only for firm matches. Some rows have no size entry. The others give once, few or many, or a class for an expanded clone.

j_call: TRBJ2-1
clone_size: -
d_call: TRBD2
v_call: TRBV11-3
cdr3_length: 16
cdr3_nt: TGTGCCAGCAGTTCTGGACTAGCGGGAGCCATTGATGAGCAGTTCTTC
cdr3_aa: CASSSGLAGAIDEQFF

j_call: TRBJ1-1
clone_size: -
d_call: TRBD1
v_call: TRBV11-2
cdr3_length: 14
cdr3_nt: TGTGCCAGCAGCATGACAGGGGGTTTTACTGAAGCTTTCTTT
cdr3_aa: CASSMTGGFTEAFF

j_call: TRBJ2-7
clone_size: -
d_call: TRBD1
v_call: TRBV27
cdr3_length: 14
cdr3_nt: TGTGCCAGCAGTTCGACCGGGACAGGGCGCGAGCAGTACTTC
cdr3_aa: CASSSTGTGREQYF

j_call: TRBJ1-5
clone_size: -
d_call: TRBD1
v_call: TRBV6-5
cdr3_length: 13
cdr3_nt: TGTGCCAGCAGTCGGGACAGCCGAAGGCCCCAGCATTTT
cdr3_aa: CASSRDSRRPQHF

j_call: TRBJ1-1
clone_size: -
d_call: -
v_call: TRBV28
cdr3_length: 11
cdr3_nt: TGTGCCACCACAGGTTCAACGGGAGCTTTCTTT
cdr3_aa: CATTGSTGAFF

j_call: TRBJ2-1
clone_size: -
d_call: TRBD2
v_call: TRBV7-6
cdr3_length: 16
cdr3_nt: TGTGCCAGCAGCTTAGCTTCGACTAGCGGGGGGGTAAAGCAGTTCTTC
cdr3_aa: CASSLASTSGGVKQFF

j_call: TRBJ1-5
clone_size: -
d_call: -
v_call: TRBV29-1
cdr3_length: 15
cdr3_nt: TGCAGCGTTTTAGAGACAGTTGGGATCAATCAGCCCCAGCATTTT
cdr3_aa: CSVLETVGINQPQHF

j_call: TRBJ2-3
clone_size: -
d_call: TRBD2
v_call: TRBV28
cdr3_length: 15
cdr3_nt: TGTGCCAGCGGCTACCCGGGACTAGTCTCAGGTACGCAGTATTTT
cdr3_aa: CASGYPGLVSGTQYF

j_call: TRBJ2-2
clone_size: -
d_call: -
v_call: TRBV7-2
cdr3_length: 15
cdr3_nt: TGTGCCAGCAGCTTAGCAGCAGGGAACACCGGGGAGCTGTTTTTT
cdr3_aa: CASSLAAGNTGELFF

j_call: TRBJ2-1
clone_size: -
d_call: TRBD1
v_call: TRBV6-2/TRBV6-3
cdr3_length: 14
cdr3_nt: TGTGCCAGCAGTCCCCCGGACAGGTCTAATGAGCAGTTCTTC
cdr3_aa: CASSPPDRSNEQFF

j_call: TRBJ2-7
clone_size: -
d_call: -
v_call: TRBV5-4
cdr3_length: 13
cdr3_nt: TGTGCCAGCAGCTTGCAGGAACCCTACGAGCAGTACTTC
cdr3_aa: CASSLQEPYEQYF

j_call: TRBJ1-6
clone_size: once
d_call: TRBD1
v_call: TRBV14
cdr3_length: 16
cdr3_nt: TGTGCCAGCAGCCTTGCCGGAGGGACAGGAGTATCACCCCTCCACTTT
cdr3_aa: CASSLAGGTGVSPLHF

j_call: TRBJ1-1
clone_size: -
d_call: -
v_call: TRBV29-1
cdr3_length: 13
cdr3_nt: TGCAGCGTTACAGGGATCTTCAACACTGAAGCTTTCTTT
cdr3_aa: CSVTGIFNTEAFF

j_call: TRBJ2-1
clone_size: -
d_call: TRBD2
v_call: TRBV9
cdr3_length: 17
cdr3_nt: TGTGCCAGCAGCGTAGGGACTAGCGGGGGCCCCTACAATGAGCAGTTCTTC
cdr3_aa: CASSVGTSGGPYNEQFF

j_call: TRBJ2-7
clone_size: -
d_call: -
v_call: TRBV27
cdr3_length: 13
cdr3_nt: TGTGCCAGCAGTTACCAACAGGGCTACGAGCAGTACTTC
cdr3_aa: CASSYQQGYEQYF

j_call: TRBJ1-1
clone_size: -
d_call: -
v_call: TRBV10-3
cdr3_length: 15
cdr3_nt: TGTGCCATCAGTGAGTGGGGGGGCCCTAACACTGAAGCTTTCTTT
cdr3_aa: CAISEWGGPNTEAFF

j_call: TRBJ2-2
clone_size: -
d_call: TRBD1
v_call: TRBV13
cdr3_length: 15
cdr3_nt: TGTGCCAGCAGCTTGACAGGGGCTACTCACGGGGAGCTGTTTTTT
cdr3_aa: CASSLTGATHGELFF

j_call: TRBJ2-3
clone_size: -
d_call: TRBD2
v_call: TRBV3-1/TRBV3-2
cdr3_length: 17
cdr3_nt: TGTGCCAGCAGCCAGAGTCGACGGGGGGGCGGCACAGATACGCAGTATTTT
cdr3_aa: CASSQSRRGGGTDTQYF

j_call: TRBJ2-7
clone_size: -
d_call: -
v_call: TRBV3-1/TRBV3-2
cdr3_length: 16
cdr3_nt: TGTGCCAGCAGCCCCCGGGGGAAACCGAGCTCCTACGAGCAGTACTTC
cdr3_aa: CASSPRGKPSSYEQYF

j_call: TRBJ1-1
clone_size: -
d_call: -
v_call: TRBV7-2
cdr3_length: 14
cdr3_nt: TGTGCCAGCAGCGTCCGGGGTCTGAACACTGAAGCTTTCTTT
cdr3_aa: CASSVRGLNTEAFF

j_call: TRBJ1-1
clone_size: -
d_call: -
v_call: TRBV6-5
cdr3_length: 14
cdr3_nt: TGTGCCAGCAGTTACTCGACAGGTGACACTGAAGCTTTCTTT
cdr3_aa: CASSYSTGDTEAFF

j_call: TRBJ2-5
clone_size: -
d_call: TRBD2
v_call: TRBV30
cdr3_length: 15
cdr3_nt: TGTGCCTGGAGTCCCGGGCTAGCGGGAGTTGAGACCCAGTACTTC
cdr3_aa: CAWSPGLAGVETQYF

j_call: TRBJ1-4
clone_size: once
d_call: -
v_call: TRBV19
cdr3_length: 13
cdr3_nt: TGTGCGACCGGTGGGGCGGTTAATGAAAAACTGTTTTTT
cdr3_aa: CATGGAVNEKLFF

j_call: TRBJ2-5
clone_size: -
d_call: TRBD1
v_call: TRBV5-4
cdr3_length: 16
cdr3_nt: TGTGCCAGCAGCTTGCTAAGGGGACAGGGTTTGGAGACCCAGTACTTC
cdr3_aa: CASSLLRGQGLETQYF

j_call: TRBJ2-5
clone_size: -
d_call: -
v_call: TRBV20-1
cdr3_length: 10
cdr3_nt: TGCAGTGCTAGAGCGTGGACCCAGTACTTC
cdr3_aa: CSARAWTQYF

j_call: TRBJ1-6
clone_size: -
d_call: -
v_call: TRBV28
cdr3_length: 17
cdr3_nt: TGTGCCAGCAGTACCCTACAAGGGAGCTCCTATAATTCACCCCTCCACTTT
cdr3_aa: CASSTLQGSSYNSPLHF

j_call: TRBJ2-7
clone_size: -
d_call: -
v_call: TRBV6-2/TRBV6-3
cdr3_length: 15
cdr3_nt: TGTGCCAGCAGTTACCCTACACAGGGAACCTACGAGCAGTACTTC
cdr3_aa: CASSYPTQGTYEQYF

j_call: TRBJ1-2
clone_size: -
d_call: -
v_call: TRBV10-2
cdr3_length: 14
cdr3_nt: TGCGCCAGCAGTGAGGACAGCTCCCTCTATGGCTACACCTTC
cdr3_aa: CASSEDSSLYGYTF

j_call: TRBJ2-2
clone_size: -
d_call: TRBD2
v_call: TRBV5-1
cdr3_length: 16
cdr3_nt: TGCGCCAGCAGCTTGGGGGCTAGCGGGGTTACCGGGGAGCTGTTTTTT
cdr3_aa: CASSLGASGVTGELFF

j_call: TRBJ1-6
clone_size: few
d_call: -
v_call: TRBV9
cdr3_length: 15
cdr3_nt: TGTGCCAGCAGCGTGACGGCTGGGCTTAATTCACCCCTCCACTTT
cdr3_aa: CASSVTAGLNSPLHF

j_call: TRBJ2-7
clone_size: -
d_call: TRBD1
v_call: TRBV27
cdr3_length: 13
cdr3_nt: TGTGCCACCTCGGGACAGGGACCCTACGAGCAGTACTTC
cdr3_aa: CATSGQGPYEQYF

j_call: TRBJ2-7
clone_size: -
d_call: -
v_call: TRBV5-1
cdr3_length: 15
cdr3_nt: TGCGCCAGCAGCTTGGCCTTTAGCGGATCCTACGAGCAGTACTTC
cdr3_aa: CASSLAFSGSYEQYF

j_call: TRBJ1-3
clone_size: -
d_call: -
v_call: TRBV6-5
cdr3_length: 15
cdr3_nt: TGTGCCAGCAGTCTGAGGGCCTACTCTGGAAACACCATATATTTT
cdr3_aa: CASSLRAYSGNTIYF

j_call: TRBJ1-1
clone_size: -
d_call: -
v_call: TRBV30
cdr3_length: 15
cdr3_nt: TGTGCCTGGAGCCCAGGGATACAGTTGAACACTGAAGCTTTCTTT
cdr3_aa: CAWSPGIQLNTEAFF

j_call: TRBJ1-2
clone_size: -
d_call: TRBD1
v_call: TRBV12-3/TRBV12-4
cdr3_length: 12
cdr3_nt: TGTGCCAGCAGTAGGGACAGGAACGGCTACACCTTC
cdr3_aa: CASSRDRNGYTF

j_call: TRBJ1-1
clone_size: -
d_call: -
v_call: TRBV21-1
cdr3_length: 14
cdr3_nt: TGTGCCAGCAGTAAAGGGGCAGGGAACACTGAAGCTTTCTTT
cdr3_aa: CASSKGAGNTEAFF

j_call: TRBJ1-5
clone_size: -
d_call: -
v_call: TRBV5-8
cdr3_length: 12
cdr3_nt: TGTGCCAGCAGCTCCTACTATCAGCCCCAGCATTTT
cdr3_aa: CASSSYYQPQHF

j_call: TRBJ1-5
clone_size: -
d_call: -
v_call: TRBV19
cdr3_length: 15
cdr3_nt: TGTGCCAGTAGTATAGCCGGCAGGGATGGTCAGCCCCAGCATTTT
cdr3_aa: CASSIAGRDGQPQHF

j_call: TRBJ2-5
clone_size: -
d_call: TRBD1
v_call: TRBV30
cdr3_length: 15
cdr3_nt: TGTGCCTGGGGACACGCAACAGGGGAGTGGGAGACCCAGTACTTC
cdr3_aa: CAWGHATGEWETQYF

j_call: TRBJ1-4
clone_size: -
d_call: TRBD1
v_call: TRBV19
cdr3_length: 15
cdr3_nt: TGTGCCAGTAGTACTCCCGGGACAGGGAAGGAAAAACTGTTTTTT
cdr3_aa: CASSTPGTGKEKLFF

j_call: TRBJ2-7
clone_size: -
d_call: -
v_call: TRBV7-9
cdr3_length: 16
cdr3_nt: TGTGCCAGCAGCTTAACCAGTGGTGCCAGTTATTACGAGCAGTACTTC
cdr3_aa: CASSLTSGASYYEQYF